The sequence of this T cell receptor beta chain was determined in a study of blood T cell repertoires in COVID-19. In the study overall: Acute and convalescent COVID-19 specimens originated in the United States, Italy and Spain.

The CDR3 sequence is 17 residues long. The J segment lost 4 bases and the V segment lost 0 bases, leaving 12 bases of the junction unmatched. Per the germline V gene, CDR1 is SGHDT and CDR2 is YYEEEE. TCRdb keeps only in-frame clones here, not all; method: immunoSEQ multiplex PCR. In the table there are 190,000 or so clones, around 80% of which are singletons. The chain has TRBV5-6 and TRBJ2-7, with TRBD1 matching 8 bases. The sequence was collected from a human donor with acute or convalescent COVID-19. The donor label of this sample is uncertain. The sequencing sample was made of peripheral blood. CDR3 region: CASSLAVPTGGWYEQYF. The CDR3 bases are TGTGCCAGCAGCTTGGCTGTTCCTACAGGGGGTTGGTACGAGCAGTACTTC.